This T cell receptor beta chain came from a study of cytomegalovirus exposure and HLA in healthy donors. Broader study findings: Subsequent analysis showed first-cohort TCR clusters tending to co-occur in 120 validation repertoires. Most TCR sequences were uncommon, yet certain public TCRs appeared in many donors. Under in vitro conditions, a few CMV-associated chains were confirmed as specific for CMV antigens. Cytomegalovirus status was reportedly diagnosed by the classifier with high sensitivity and specificity.

Only in-frame clones appear in the TCRdb table, and some are missing; sequencing was by immunoSEQ multiplex PCR. Here the sample spans around 190,000 clones, more than 75% being singletons. Of note for this clone: The antigen is not known.

V lost 0 bases and J lost 3, with 12 bases in between. CDR3 size: 16 residues. The germline gives CDR1 SGHAT, CDR2 FQNNGV. The sequencing sample was made of PBMCs. J is TRBJ2-1 and V is TRBV11-2; D might be TRBD1 (5 bases). The clonotype originates from a man younger than 40 in good health and CMV-seropositive. The CDR3 reads CASSLDQGSGYNEQFF. In DNA, the CDR3 is TGTGCCAGCAGCTTAGATCAGGGATCCGGCTACAATGAGCAGTTCTTC.